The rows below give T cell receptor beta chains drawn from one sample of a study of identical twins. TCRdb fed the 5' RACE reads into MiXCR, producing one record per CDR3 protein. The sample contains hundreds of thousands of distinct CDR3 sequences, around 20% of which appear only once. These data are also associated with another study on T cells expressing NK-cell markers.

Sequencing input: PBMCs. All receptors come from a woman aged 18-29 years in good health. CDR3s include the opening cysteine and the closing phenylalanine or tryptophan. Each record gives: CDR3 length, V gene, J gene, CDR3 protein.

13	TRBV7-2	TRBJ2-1	CASRPPSDLEQFF
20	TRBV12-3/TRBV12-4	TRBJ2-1	CASSFHRLAGGSVSYNEQFF
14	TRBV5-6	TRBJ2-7	CASLQAGVTYEQYF
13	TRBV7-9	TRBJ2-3	CASSWDYTDTQYF
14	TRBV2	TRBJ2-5	CASSDVTGEETQYF
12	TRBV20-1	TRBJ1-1	CSSAQGDTEAFF
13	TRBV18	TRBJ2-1	CANGGGRNNEQFF
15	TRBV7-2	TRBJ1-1	CASSLEGTGGTEAFF
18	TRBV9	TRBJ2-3	CASSASPGLADITDTQYF
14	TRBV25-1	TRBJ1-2	CASSESDRYYGYTF
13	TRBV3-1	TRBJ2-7	CASSQDSGKEQYF
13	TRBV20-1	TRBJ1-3	CSASEGSGNTIYF
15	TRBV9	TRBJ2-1	CASSVGRVAHNEQFF
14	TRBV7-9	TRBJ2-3	CAIPLAGYTDTQYF
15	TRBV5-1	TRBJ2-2	CASGPQAENTGELFF
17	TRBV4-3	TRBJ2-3	CASSQETWASIEDTQYF
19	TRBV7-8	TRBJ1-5	CASSPRPGAGFYSNQPQHF
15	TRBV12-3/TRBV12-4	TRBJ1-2	CASRSRANINYGYTF
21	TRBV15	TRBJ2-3	CATSRGGGSGSPPGSTDTQYF
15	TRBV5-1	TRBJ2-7	CASSFEPGDSYEQYF